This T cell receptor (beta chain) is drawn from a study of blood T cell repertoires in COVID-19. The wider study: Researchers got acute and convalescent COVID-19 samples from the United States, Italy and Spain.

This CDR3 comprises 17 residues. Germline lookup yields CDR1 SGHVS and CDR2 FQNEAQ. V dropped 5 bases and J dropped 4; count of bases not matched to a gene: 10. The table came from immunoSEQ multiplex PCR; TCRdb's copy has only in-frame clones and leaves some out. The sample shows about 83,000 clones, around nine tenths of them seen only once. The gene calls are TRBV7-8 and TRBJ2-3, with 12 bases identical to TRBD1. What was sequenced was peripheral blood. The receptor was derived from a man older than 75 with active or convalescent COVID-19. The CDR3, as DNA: TGTGCCAGCAGCCCCGACCGGGACAGGGGGCGGGCAGATACGCAGTATTTT. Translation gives CASSPDRDRGRADTQYF. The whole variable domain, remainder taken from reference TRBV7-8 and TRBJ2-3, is GAGVSQSPRYKVAKRGQDVALRCDPISGHVSLFWYQQALGQGPEFLTYFQNEAQLDKSGLPSDRFFAERPEGSVSTLKIQRTQQEDSAVYLCASSPDRDRGRADTQYFGPGTRLTVL.